Shown below are 2 T cell receptor beta chains from a single sample sequenced in a study of shared clonotypes between healthy human individuals. Using immunoSEQ multiplex PCR, the repertoire was profiled, and TCRdb retains in-frame clones only, with some absent. The repertoire consists of over a million clones, with around 82% occurring once and the leading ten covering 0.6% to 0.7%. The source material was memory CD4+ T cells from PBMCs. Subset meaning: CD45RA-negative fraction. The receptors were sampled from a man aged 18 to 29 in good health. Some clones in this sample may be carry-over from other donors' samples.

V is TRBV5-1 and J is TRBJ2-7; TRBD1 matches at 7 bases. The CDR3 runs to 14 residues. With 4 bases clipped from V and 2 bases from J, the junction kept 6 bases outside the gene matches. CDR1 SGHRS and CDR2 YFSETQ come from the germline V gene. The CDR3: CASSQLQGPYEQYF. The CDR3 nucleotides are TGCGCCAGCAGCCAGCTACAGGGGCCCTACGAGCAGTACTTC.

This clone was observed many times. The CDR3 DNA follows: TGTGCCAGCAGCTTTCTCAGGAACACTGAAGCTTTCTTT. Translation: CASSFLRNTEAFF. The chain links TRBV7-2 to TRBJ1-1; D is unclear. V was cut by 3 bases and J by 1 base, with 6 bases left in between. The CDR3 covers 13 residues. The germline gives CDR1 SGHTA, CDR2 FQGNSA.